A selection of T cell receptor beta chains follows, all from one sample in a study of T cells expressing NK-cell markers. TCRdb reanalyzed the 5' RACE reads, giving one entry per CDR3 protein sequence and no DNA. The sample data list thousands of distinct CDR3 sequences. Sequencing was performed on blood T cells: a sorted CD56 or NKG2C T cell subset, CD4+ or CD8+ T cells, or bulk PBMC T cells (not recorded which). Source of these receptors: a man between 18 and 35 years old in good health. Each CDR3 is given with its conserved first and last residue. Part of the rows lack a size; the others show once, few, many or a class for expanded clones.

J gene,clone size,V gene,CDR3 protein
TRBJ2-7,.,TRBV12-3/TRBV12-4,CASASWGSYEQYF
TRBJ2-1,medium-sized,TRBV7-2,CASSLALDPYNEQFF
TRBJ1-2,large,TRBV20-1,CSARRGYIPFYTF
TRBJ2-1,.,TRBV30,CAWRLLAGGPHEQFF
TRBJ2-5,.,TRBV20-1,CSARTGTAQETQYF
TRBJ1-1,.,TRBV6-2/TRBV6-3,CASSYGTQEAFF
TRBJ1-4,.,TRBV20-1,CSARAGTPTNEKLFF
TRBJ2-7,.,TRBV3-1,CASSQGFLEQYF
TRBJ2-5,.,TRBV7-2,CASSPPGLGETQYF
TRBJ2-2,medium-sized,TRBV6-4,CASSDGTGGTGELFF
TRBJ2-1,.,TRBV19,CASKGDNEQFF
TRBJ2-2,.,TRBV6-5,CASSYQPGAGTTGELFF
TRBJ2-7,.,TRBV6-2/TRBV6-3,CASRTGTGVAYEQYF